This TCR beta chain was found in a study of T cell changes during pregnancy in multiple sclerosis. This CDR3 spans 14 amino acids. Germline V lookup: CDR1 SQVTM, CDR2 ANQGSEA. Unmatched junction bases numbered 1, after V lost 3 bases and J lost 0 bases. Measured with immunoSEQ multiplex PCR; TCRdb has only the in-frame clones, and not every one. The data contain about 46,000 clones, around nine tenths of them seen just once; the ten biggest clones take up approximately 0.4%. Sequenced material: CD4+ T cells from peripheral blood mononuclear cells, taken in the second trimester of pregnancy. This receptor was identified in a female donor in good health, enrolled as a control in a pregnancy study. V and J are TRBV29-1 and TRBJ1-3; 8 nucleotides align to TRBD1. Here the CDR3 reads CSVDGTGSGNTIYF. DNA for the CDR3: TGCAGCGTTGACGGGACAGGCTCTGGAAACACCATATATTTT. The entire variable domain, with the rest obtained from reference TRBV29-1 and TRBJ1-3, is as follows: SAVISQKPSRDICQRGTSLTIQCQVDSQVTMMFWYRQQPGQSLTLIATANQGSEATYESGFVIDKFPISRPNLTFSTLTVSNMSPEDSSIYLCSVDGTGSGNTIYFGEGSWLTVV.